What follows describes a single TCR beta chain. Its target is not known. V was cut by 10 bases and J by 0 bases, with 14 bases left in between. CDR1 and CDR2 (germline): MNHNY, SVGAGI (reference sequence). There are 14 residues in the CDR3. In TCRdb, the reads were re-called with MiXCR into one record per CDR3 protein. Of about 62,000 distinct CDR3 sequences listed, approximately 67% are singletons. The data were obtained in a study of type 1 regulatory T cells. Study details: This in vitro CD4 product, T-allo10, is enriched for Tr1 cells and alloantigen-specific.

This sequence joins TRBV6-6 and TRBJ2-3; weak D call: TRBD2 (5 bases). This sequence originates from a human donor in good health. Material: cultured non-Tr1 T cells, either the whole culture or a sorted T cell fraction (not recorded which). The CDR3 reads CATREAPSTDTQYF. The CDR3 coding sequence is TGTGCCACCCGGGAAGCTCCTAGCACAGATACGCAGTATTTT.